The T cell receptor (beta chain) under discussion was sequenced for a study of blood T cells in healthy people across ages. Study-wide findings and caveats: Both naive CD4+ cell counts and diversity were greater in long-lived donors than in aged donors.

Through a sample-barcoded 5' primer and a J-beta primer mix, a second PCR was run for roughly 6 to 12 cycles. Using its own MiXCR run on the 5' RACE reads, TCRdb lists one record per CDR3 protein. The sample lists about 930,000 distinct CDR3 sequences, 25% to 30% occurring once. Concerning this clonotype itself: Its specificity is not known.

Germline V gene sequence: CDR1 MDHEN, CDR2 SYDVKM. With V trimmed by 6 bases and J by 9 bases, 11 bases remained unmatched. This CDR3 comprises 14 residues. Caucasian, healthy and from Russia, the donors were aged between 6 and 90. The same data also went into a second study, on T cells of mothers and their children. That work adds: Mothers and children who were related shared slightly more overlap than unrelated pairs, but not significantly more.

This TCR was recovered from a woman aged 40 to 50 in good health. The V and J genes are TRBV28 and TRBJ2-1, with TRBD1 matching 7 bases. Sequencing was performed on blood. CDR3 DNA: TGTGCCAGCAGACGACAGGGAGTCACCTTTGAGCAGTTCTTC. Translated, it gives CASRRQGVTFEQFF.